This T cell receptor beta chain was recorded in a study of regulatory T cells in long-lasting Graves disease. This CDR3 has 18 residues. Germline values: CDR1 SGHDN, CDR2 FVKESK. V shed 4 bases and J shed 3 bases, with 19 bases lying between them. Both iRepertoire HTBI primers and Arm-PCR of CDR3 regions were used to build the TCR beta libraries. TCRdb re-called the multiplex PCR reads through MiXCR, storing one row per CDR3 protein. The data contain 430,000 or so distinct CDR3 sequences, roughly a fifth of them singletons. Time point described: persistent/refractory GD, antithyroid drugs over 5 years with positive TRAb. With RNA extracted from PBMCs as input, the TCR library was made.

This TCR was sampled from a female donor with Graves disease. The chain links TRBV14 to TRBJ2-6, with D unresolved. Material: peripheral blood mononuclear cells (PBMCs), obtained when the disease was refractory, from a patient treated with antithyroid drugs. For the CDR3, the DNA is TGTGCCAGCAGCCCGACGGTTATAATGAGGCGTGGGGCCAACGTCCTGACTTTC. Translating it yields CASSPTVIMRRGANVLTF. The whole variable domain, filled in from reference TRBV14 and TRBJ2-6, reads EAGVTQFPSHSVIEKGQTVTLRCDPISGHDNLYWYRRVMGKEIKFLLHFVKESKQDESGMPNNRFLAERTGGTYSTLKVQPAELEDSGVYFCASSPTVIMRRGANVLTFGAGSRLTVL.